Each of the 27 T cell receptor beta chains below was sequenced from the same sample in a study of molecular identifiers for immune sequencing clone quantification. Each CDR3 protein is one row after TCRdb ran MiXCR on the PCR reads. Among about 640,000 distinct CDR3 sequences listed, just under 20% were seen once. The sequenced material came from naive CD8+ T cells from blood, with Jurkat cell RNA spiked in. Subset reported: FACS-sorted CD8+CD4-CCR7+CD45RA+ naive T cells. The receptors come from a human donor in good health. Some libraries in this study had Jurkat cell RNA spiked in.

This clonotype has a count of ten or more. This rearrangement joins TRBV9 to TRBJ2-7, with TRBD2 identical over 8 bases. This CDR3 is built from 15 residues. Germline V gives CDR1 SGDLS, CDR2 YYNGEE. Germline trimming cut 2 bases from V and 0 bases from J; bases unmatched to any gene: 4. The CDR3 nucleotides read TGTGCCAGCAGCGTGAGCGGGGGAAGCTCCTACGAGCAGTACTTC. Amino acid sequence: CASSVSGGSSYEQYF.

The sample holds one count of this clonotype. V is TRBV30 and J is TRBJ1-1; 7 nucleotides line up with TRBD1. The CDR3 is 12 amino acids. Germline-derived CDR1 and CDR2 are GTSNPN and SVGIG (reference sequence). V dropped 7 bases and J dropped 5; count of bases not matched to a gene: 7. The CDR3 DNA reads TGTGCCTTACAGGGGTACGGGACTGAAGCTTTCTTT. Translating it yields CALQGYGTEAFF.

This clonotype was seen many times. The chain uses TRBV30 and TRBJ1-1, with D unresolved. The length of the CDR3 is 14 residues. Germline CDR1 and CDR2: GTSNPN and SVGIG (reference sequence). The V end was cut by 0 bases, the J end by 4 bases, with 12 bases between. The CDR3, as DNA: TGTGCCTGGAGTGTATCTTTTGGAGGCACTGAAGCTTTCTTT. Translation: CAWSVSFGGTEAFF.

This clonotype was counted many times. This sequence joins TRBV4-3 and TRBJ2-5; TRBD1 aligns across 7 bases. After removal of 0 bases from V and 1 base from J, the junction contained 2 bases not matched to a gene. The CDR3 has 15 residues. Germline V lookup: CDR1 LGHNA, CDR2 YSLEER. Here the CDR3 DNA reads TGCGCCAGCAGCCAAGAACGGACAGGCCAAGAGACCCAGTACTTC. This translates into CASSQERTGQETQYF.

Concerning this clonotype: A much more abundant neighbour one base away suggests this may be a read error. The chain recombines TRBV25-1 with TRBJ2-7; D may correspond to TRBD1 or TRBD2 (5 bases each). The V gene's germline CDR1 is MGHDK and CDR2 SYGVNS. The length of the CDR3 is 13 residues. For the CDR3, the DNA is TGTGCCGGCAGTGAATGGGGGATACACGAGCAGTACTTC. Its translation: CAGSEWGIHEQYF.

This clonotype occurred many times. The rearrangement links TRBV28 to TRBJ2-7, with TRBD2 matching 9 bases. The length of the CDR3 is 18 residues. Germline V gene lookup returns CDR1 MDHEN and CDR2 SYDVKM. With 6 bases clipped from V and 0 bases from J, the junction kept 15 bases outside the gene matches. The CDR3 here is CASSQNPGLASNSYEQYF. In DNA form, the CDR3 reads TGTGCCAGCAGCCAGAACCCGGGACTAGCTTCCAACTCCTACGAGCAGTACTTC.

This clonotype has only a few counts. This chain uses TRBV13 with TRBJ1-2; D gene ambiguous. CDR1 is PRHDT, CDR2 FYEKMQ, per germline (reference sequence). The CDR3 is 17 residues long. With 2 bases removed from V and 0 bases from J, the gap between germline ends came to 16 bases. The CDR3 DNA is TGTGCCAGCAGCTTAAGGCCAGCCGCTCCAGCTAACTATGGCTACACCTTC. Protein product: CASSLRPAAPANYGYTF.

This clonotype was counted at least ten times. The chain employs TRBV18 and TRBJ1-1; no reliable D call. The CDR3 spans 13 residues. V lost 5 bases, J lost 0 bases, and 7 bases lay in between. The V gene's germline CDR1 is KGHSH and CDR2 LQKENI. CDR3 amino acids: CASSYRMNTEAFF. In nucleotides, the CDR3 is TGTGCCAGCTCATATAGGATGAACACTGAAGCTTTCTTT.

This clonotype was seen at least ten times. The gene calls are TRBV9 and TRBJ2-3; D might be TRBD2 (5 bases). The V and J ends lost 0 bases and 0 bases respectively, with 14 bases between them. The CDR3 runs to 17 residues. Germline values: CDR1 SGDLS, CDR2 YYNGEE. Here the CDR3 DNA reads TGTGCCAGCAGCGTAGAGAGGGATACGCTTAGCACAGATACGCAGTATTTT. Translated, it gives CASSVERDTLSTDTQYF. The full variable domain, rest sourced from reference TRBV9 and TRBJ2-3, is DSGVTQTPKHLITATGQRVTLRCSPRSGDLSVYWYQQSLDQGLQFLIQYYNGEERAKGNILERFSAQQFPDLHSELNLSSLELGDSALYFCASSVERDTLSTDTQYFGPGTRLTVL.

The table lists this clonotype with a few counts. V is TRBV27 and J is TRBJ2-2, with TRBD1 matching 8 bases. Losses at the gene ends were 2 bases for V and 7 bases for J; bases not matched to a gene: 12. CDR3 length equals 17 residues. Germline V gene sequence: CDR1 MNHEY, CDR2 SMNVEV (reference sequence). For the CDR3, the DNA is TGTGCCAGCAGTTTAGGGACCAAACAGGGGGTAATCGGGGAGCTGTTTTTT. It specifies CASSLGTKQGVIGELFF.

This clonotype was recorded at least ten times. The genes are TRBV12-3 or TRBV12-4 and TRBJ2-3; D is unresolved. V shed 6 bases and J shed 5 bases, with 6 bases lying between them. The CDR3 contains 11 residues. Written as DNA, the CDR3 is TGTGCCAGCAGCTGGCGAGATACGCAGTATTTT. Its protein is CASSWRDTQYF.

Ten or more counts support this clonotype. The rearrangement links TRBV20-1 to TRBJ1-1; 11 bases agree with TRBD1. The germline CDR1 and CDR2 sequences are DFQATT and SNEGSKA (reference sequence). Trimming took 6 bases from V and 6 from J; bases not matched to a gene: 6. CDR3 length: 13 residues. CDR3 protein: CSATGTGGPEAFF. As DNA, the CDR3 is TGCAGTGCAACCGGGACAGGGGGTCCTGAAGCTTTCTTT.

The V gene is TRBV30, the J gene TRBJ2-3; D perhaps matches TRBD2 (5 bases). The ends were cut back, 2 bases at V and 4 bases at J, with 16 bases in the middle. This CDR3 comprises 15 residues. Germline CDR1 is GTSNPN and CDR2 is SVGIG (reference sequence). The CDR3 sequence: CAWSSSPGLADTQYF. As DNA, the CDR3 is TGTGCCTGGAGTTCAAGCCCGGGGTTAGCAGATACGCAGTATTTT.

The table lists this clonotype with many counts. The chain is built from TRBV6-6 and TRBJ2-5, with D tentatively TRBD1 (5 bases). Deletions cut 5 bases from V and 0 bases from J, with 16 bases between. Germline lookup yields CDR1 MNHNY and CDR2 SVGAGI (reference sequence). CDR3 length equals 16 residues. This CDR3 is CASSDRTIRYQETQYF. The DNA of the CDR3 is TGTGCCAGCAGTGATCGGACAATTAGGTACCAAGAGACCCAGTACTTC.

Details on this clonotype: The junction and the germline gene differ at one end; a read error may be behind it. The J gene is TRBJ2-7, the V gene TRBV15, with 7 bases identical to TRBD1. Germline values: CDR1 LNHNV, CDR2 YYDKDF (reference sequence). CDR3 length: 15 amino acids. The CDR3 nucleotides are TGTGCCACCAGCAGAGAGGGGGACAGCTCCTGCGAGCAGTACTTC. It codes for CATSREGDSSCEQYF.

This clonotype turned up a few times. At one end the junction does not follow the germline gene, possibly because of a read error. The V gene is TRBV7-9, the J gene TRBJ2-5; D possibly corresponds to TRBD1 (5 bases). The CDR3 spans 14 residues. Germline assignment: CDR1 SEHNR and CDR2 FQNEAQ (reference sequence). The DNA for the CDR3 is TGTGCCAGCAGCTTAATCCTAGGACAAGGGACCCAGTACTTC. It encodes CASSLILGQGTQYF.

This clonotype was seen a few times. The J gene is TRBJ2-3, the V gene TRBV27; 13 bases align to TRBD2. The CDR3 runs to 16 residues. With 4 bases clipped from V and 4 bases from J, the junction kept 5 bases outside the gene matches. The V gene's germline CDR1 is MNHEY and CDR2 SMNVEV (reference sequence). CDR3: CASSWGLAGLSDTQYF. The CDR3, as DNA: TGTGCCAGCAGTTGGGGACTAGCGGGGTTATCAGATACGCAGTATTTT.

This clonotype was picked up many times. The chain links TRBV6-2 or TRBV6-3 to TRBJ1-1; tentatively, D is TRBD1 (6 bases). Trimming left V 10 bases short and J 0 bases short, with 12 bases between. The CDR3 extends over 13 amino acids. The germline V gene has CDR1 MNHEY and CDR2 SVGEGT. The CDR3 DNA is TGTGCCACCACAGGGCTCATGAACACTGAAGCTTTCTTT. It is translated as CATTGLMNTEAFF.

Comments on this clonotype: The conserved phenylalanine or tryptophan normally closing the CDR3 is absent here, so this likely arose from a read error. CDR3 in amino acids: CASSLGGTNYGYTL. The CDR3 region has the DNA TGTGCCAGCAGTTTAGGCGGTACTAACTATGGCTACACCCTC. This chain uses TRBV27 with TRBJ1-2; D is unclear. The CDR3 runs 14 residues. The germline V gene encodes CDR1 MNHEY and CDR2 SMNVEV (reference sequence). V lost 2 bases, J lost 0 bases, and 7 bases lay in between.

This clonotype has a count of ten or more. The CDR3 DNA follows: TGCGCCAGCAGCGGGGACAGCAATGAGCAGTTCTTC. It yields the protein CASSGDSNEQFF. The genes are TRBV4-1 and TRBJ2-1; 7 bases map to TRBD1. The CDR3 consists of 12 residues. Germline V gene lookup returns CDR1 MGHRA and CDR2 YSYEKL. V dropped 5 bases and J dropped 6; count of bases not matched to a gene: 1.

The table lists this clonotype with many counts. The gene calls are TRBV28 and TRBJ1-2; D is undetermined. From germline, CDR1 is MDHEN and CDR2 SYDVKM. The CDR3 sequence is 16 residues long. V lost 4 bases to trimming and J lost 4 bases, with 19 bases between them. The CDR3 DNA is TGTGCCAGCAGTTCACTTAGAGGTCGGCGGATCTATGGCTACACCTTC. Protein: CASSSLRGRRIYGYTF.

Of note for this clonotype: A read error is possible here, since a much larger clone lies one base away. This chain links TRBV4-3 with TRBJ2-7; D is possibly TRBD2 (6 bases). Looked up from germline, CDR1 is LGHNA and CDR2 is YSLEER. Trimming removed 4 bases from V and 2 bases from J, with 21 bases in between. CDR3 length: 17 amino acids. CDR3 DNA: TGCGCCAGCAGCCGAGAGATTCGGCGGGGCCCGACCTACGAGCAGTACTTC. This gives the protein CASSREIRRGPTYEQYF.

There are a few counts of this clonotype. The J gene is TRBJ2-2, the V gene TRBV12-3 or TRBV12-4; 7 nucleotides align to TRBD1. Germline trimming cut 0 bases from V and 4 bases from J; bases unmatched to any gene: 5. The CDR3 extends over 16 amino acids. The chain's CDR3 is CASSLADRVGTGELFF. The CDR3 nucleotides are TGTGCCAGCAGTTTAGCTGACAGGGTGGGCACCGGGGAGCTGTTTTTT.

This clonotype occurred a few times. The J gene is TRBJ2-5, the V gene TRBV6-2 or TRBV6-3, with 9 bases lining up with TRBD2. The V gene end was trimmed by 2 bases and the J gene end by 5 bases; junction bases not matched to a gene: 6. The germline V gene has CDR1 MNHEY and CDR2 SVGEGT. The CDR3 runs to 15 residues. As DNA, the CDR3 is TGTGCCAGCAGTTACCCGGGACTAGCACACGAGACCCAGTACTTC. Protein product: CASSYPGLAHETQYF.

A note on this clonotype: With a much larger clone just one base away, this may be a read error. The chain couples TRBV6-2 or TRBV6-3 to TRBJ1-1; possible D gene TRBD1, 6 bases. Germline values: CDR1 MNHEY, CDR2 SVGEGT. This CDR3 is 13 amino acids long. Written as DNA, the CDR3 is TGTGCCAGCTCCCCGGACAGCCGAGTTGAAGCTCTCTTT. Translating gives CASSPDSRVEALF.

To note about this clonotype: A much larger clone lies one base from this, so it may be a read error. The chain couples TRBV2 to TRBJ2-2; TRBD1 agrees at 9 bases. This CDR3 is 19 amino acids long. Germline V lookup: CDR1 SNHLY, CDR2 FYNNEI. V lost 7 bases and J lost 1; bases outside the gene matches: 16. This CDR3 reads CASNVTLAGTGQNTGELFF. The CDR3 coding sequence is TGTGCCAGCAATGTAACCCTAGCCGGGACAGGGCAGAACACCGGGGAGCTGTTTTTT.

The genes are TRBV20-1 and TRBJ2-7; no definite D call. This CDR3 is 13 amino acids long. Germline V gene sequence: CDR1 DFQATT, CDR2 SNEGSKA (reference sequence). The V end lost 3 bases, the J end lost 2 bases, and 11 bases lay between the germline ends. The CDR3 coding sequence is TGCAGTGCTAGGGTTGACCCCCCCTACGAGCAGTACTTC. Protein product: CSARVDPPYEQYF.